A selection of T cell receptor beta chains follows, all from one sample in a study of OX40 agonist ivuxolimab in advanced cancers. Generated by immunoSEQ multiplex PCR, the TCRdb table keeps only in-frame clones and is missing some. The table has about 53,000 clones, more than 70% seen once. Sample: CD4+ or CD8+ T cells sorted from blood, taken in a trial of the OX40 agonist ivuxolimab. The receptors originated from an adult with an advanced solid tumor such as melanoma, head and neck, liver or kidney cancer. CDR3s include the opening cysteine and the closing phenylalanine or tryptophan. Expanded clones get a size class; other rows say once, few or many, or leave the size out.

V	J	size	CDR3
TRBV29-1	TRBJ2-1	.	CSVGGTGVGNEQFF
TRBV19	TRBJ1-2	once	CASSIDFRQIYGYTF
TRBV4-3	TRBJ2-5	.	CASSQGGAMYQETQYF
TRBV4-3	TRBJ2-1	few	CASSQRGRGNEQFF
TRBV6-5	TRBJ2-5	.	CASSYSTTGGQETQYF
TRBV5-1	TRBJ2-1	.	CASAGARNEQFF
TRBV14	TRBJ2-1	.	CASTTEMGNEQFF
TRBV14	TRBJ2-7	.	CASSRSGGISYEQYF
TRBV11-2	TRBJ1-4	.	CASSLGPGAGEKLFF
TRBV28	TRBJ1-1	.	CASSLLGGSNTEAFF
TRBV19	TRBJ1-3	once	CASRRQGDGGNTIYF
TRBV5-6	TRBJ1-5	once	CASSLLRRGQPQHF
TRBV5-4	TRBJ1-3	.	CASSLTSSSGNTIYF
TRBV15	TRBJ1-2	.	CATSDERKTYGYTF
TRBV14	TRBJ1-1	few	CASSQGVEGRAGFGAFF
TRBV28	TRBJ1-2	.	CASRIGQGANLYGYTF